This T cell receptor (beta chain) originates from a study of CD8+ T cells in alopecia areata. Study-wide background: The drug, oral tofacitinib, was given to treated patients at 5 to 10 mg twice daily.

Extracted RNA was reverse transcribed, and the resulting cDNA served as sequencing template. TCRdb's copy holds only in-frame clones and misses some; the assay was immunoSEQ multiplex PCR. Among about 160,000 clones listed, roughly 44% were seen once. The CDR3 extends over 15 amino acids. The germline CDR1 and CDR2 sequences are SQVTM and ANQGSEA. Trimming took 6 bases from V and 0 from J, leaving 15 bases between them. Sequenced: CD4+ T cells sorted from blood. This clonotype was obtained from a human donor with alopecia areata. The chain is built from TRBV29-1 and TRBJ1-5; D is unresolved. The CDR3 region has the DNA TGCAGCGTGGCTGACTCCCTGTCTAGCAATCAGCCCCAGCATTTT. It yields the protein CSVADSLSSNQPQHF. The whole variable domain, remainder taken from reference TRBV29-1 and TRBJ1-5, is SAVISQKPSRDICQRGTSLTIQCQVDSQVTMMFWYRQQPGQSLTLIATANQGSEATYESGFVIDKFPISRPNLTFSTLTVSNMSPEDSSIYLCSVADSLSSNQPQHFGDGTRLSIL.